This T cell receptor beta chain stems from a study of T cell responses to AZD1222 COVID-19 vaccine. Study-wide context: Pooled samples include second doses given at about 4 or 12 weeks.

The protocol was immunoSEQ multiplex PCR, while the TCRdb copy is restricted to in-frame clones and leaves out a portion. The table records 180,000 or so clones, 94% of them present only once. Study results and caveats: Unmutated regions of variants are reportedly targeted by nearly half of spike-specific TCRs. The sample set comprised mostly white British donors with more females, and clonal diversity was possibly underestimated. No day 14 peak samples; only post-peak repertoires were characterized.

About this clone: No antigen is known for it.

The CDR3 extends over 15 amino acids. The germline CDR1 and CDR2 sequences are MDHEN and SYDVKM. V shed 5 bases and J 3 bases; nucleotides not matched to a gene: 3. The starting material was peripheral blood, obtained on day 0 of AZD1222 vaccination. This chain connects TRBV28 to TRBJ1-6; 8 nucleotides line up with TRBD1. The clonotype comes from an adult in good health. The CDR3 is CASSPGQGYNSPLHF. In nucleotides, the CDR3 is TGTGCCAGCAGTCCAGGACAGGGCTATAATTCACCCCTCCACTTT.